Below are 3 T cell receptor beta chains sequenced from a single sample in a study of cytomegalovirus exposure and HLA in healthy donors. Clones were sequenced by immunoSEQ multiplex PCR, and TCRdb holds only the in-frame ones, with some missing. The repertoire holds about 130,000 clones, with around nine tenths as singletons. The material sequenced was PBMCs. These TCRs come from a man aged 25 to 40 in good health and CMV-seronegative.

This chain joins TRBV11-2 and TRBJ2-1, with D perhaps TRBD1 (7 bases). CDR1 SGHAT and CDR2 FQNNGV come from the germline V gene. The CDR3 loop spans 15 amino acids. Deletions cut 5 bases from V and 4 bases from J, with 15 bases between. The CDR3 DNA reads as TGTGCCAGCAGCCTCCGCCAGGGGGGATACAATGAGCAGTTCTTC. It translates to CASSLRQGGYNEQFF. The full variable domain, its missing parts supplied by reference TRBV11-2 and TRBJ2-1, is EAGVAQSPRYKIIEKRQSVAFWCNPISGHATLYWYQQILGQGPKLLIQFQNNGVVDDSQLPKDRFSAERLKGVDSTLKIQPAKLEDSAVYLCASSLRQGGYNEQFFGPGTRLTVL.

The chain joins TRBV11-2 to TRBJ2-7; the D gene is possibly TRBD2 (6 bases). There are 15 residues in the CDR3. Between the trimmed V and J ends, which lost 0 bases and 0 bases, there was a span of 9 bases. CDR1 is SGHAT and CDR2 is FQNNGV in the germline V gene. The CDR3 DNA sequence: TGTGCCAGCAGCTTAGATCTGGGGGGCTCCTACGAGCAGTACTTC. This codes for CASSLDLGGSYEQYF.

The sample holds a few counts of this clone. The CDR3 region is CAIGQGRDSPLHF. CDR3 nucleotides: TGTGCCATCGGACAGGGTCGGGATTCACCCCTCCACTTT. The genes are TRBV10-3 and TRBJ1-6; 8 nucleotides align to TRBD1. The length of the CDR3 is 13 residues. Losses at the gene ends were 8 bases for V and 8 bases for J; bases not matched to a gene: 5. Germline CDR1 is ENHRY and CDR2 is SYGVKD.